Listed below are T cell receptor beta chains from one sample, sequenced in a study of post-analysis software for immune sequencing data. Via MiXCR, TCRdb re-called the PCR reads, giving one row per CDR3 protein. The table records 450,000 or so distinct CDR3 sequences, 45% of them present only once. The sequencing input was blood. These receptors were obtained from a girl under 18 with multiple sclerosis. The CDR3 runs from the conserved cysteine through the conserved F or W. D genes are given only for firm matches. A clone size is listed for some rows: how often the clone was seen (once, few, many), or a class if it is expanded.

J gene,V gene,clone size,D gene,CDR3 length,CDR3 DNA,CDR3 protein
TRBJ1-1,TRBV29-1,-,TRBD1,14,TGCAGCTCACAGGGGCTGTTGACGGGGACTGAAGCTTTCTTT,CSSQGLLTGTEAFF
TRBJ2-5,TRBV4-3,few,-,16,TGCGCCAGCAGCCAAGACTGGGACGGGGGATACGAGACCCAGTACTTC,CASSQDWDGGYETQYF
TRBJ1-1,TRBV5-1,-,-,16,TGCGCCAGCAGCTTGGCTCCGGGAGGGCTAAACACTGAAGCTTTCTTT,CASSLAPGGLNTEAFF
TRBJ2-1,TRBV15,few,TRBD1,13,TGTGCCACCACGGGGACAGCTTACAATGAGCAGTTCTTC,CATTGTAYNEQFF
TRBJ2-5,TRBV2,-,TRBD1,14,TGTGCCAGCAGTGGACAGGGCGGAGTGGAGACCCAGTACTTC,CASSGQGGVETQYF
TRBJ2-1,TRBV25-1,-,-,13,TGTGCCAGCAGTGAATCAGGCAGGAATGAGCAGTTCTTC,CASSESGRNEQFF
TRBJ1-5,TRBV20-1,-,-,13,TGCAGTGTTGCTAGCCTTAGCAATCAGCCCCAGCATTTT,CSVASLSNQPQHF
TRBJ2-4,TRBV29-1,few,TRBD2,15,TGCAGCGTTGTCGGGACTAGCGGGAGCGGGAACATTCAGTACTTC,CSVVGTSGSGNIQYF
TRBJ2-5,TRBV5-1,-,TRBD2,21,TGCGCCAGCAGCCCAAATTACTCCGGGACTAGCGGGACCCACCCCCAAGAGACCCAGTACTTC,CASSPNYSGTSGTHPQETQYF
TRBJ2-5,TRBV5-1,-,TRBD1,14,TGCGCCAGCAGCCCGGACAGGGGGCAAGAGACCCAGTACTTC,CASSPDRGQETQYF
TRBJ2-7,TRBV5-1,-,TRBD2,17,TGCGCCAGCAGCCTCGGACTAGCGGGAACCGAAACCTACGAGCAGTACTTC,CASSLGLAGTETYEQYF
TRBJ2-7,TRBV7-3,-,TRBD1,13,TGTGCCAGCAGCGCGAGGACAGGGGACGAGCAGTACTTC,CASSARTGDEQYF
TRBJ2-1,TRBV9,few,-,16,TGTGCCAGCAGCGTAGCTACCTGGTCTAGTGGGAGTGAGCAGTTCTTC,CASSVATWSSGSEQFF
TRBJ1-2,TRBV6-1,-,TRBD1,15,TGTGCCAGCAGTGCGAGCCGGGACAGGACCTATGGCTACACCTTC,CASSASRDRTYGYTF
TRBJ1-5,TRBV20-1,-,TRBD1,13,TGCAGTCCTAATACAGGGGACACCCAGCCCCAGCATTTT,CSPNTGDTQPQHF
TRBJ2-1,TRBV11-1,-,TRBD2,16,TGTGCCAGCAGCACCCGATCTAGCGGGCGACACAATGAGCAGTTCTTC,CASSTRSSGRHNEQFF
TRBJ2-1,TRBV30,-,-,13,TGTGCCTGGTGTATGGGGGGTGAGAATGAGCAGTTCTTC,CAWCMGGENEQFF
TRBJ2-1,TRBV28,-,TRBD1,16,TGTGCCAGCAGATCCCCTCGGGACAGGGTAGACAATGAGCAGTTCTTC,CASRSPRDRVDNEQFF
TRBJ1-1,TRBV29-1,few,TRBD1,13,TGCAGCGCTACGGACAGGATGAACACTGAAGCTTTCTTT,CSATDRMNTEAFF
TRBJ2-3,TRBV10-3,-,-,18,TGTGCCACCACCCGAACATCGGGACTTAATCCTAGCACAGATACGCAGTATTTT,CATTRTSGLNPSTDTQYF
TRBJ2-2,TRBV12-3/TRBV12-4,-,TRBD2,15,TGTGCCAGCAGGAGTCTAGCGGGAGCCACCGGGGAGCTGTTTTTT,CASRSLAGATGELFF
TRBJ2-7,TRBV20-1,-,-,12,TGCAGTGCCCCGTCGCGGTACTACGAGCAGTACTTC,CSAPSRYYEQYF
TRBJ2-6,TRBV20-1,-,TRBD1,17,TGCAGTGCTCTTCCGGGACAGGGTTTGATGGCAGCCAACGTCCTGACTTTC,CSALPGQGLMAANVLTF
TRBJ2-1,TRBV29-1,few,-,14,TGCAGCGTTGAATTGCCGGGGGCGAGCAATGAGCAGTTCTTC,CSVELPGASNEQFF
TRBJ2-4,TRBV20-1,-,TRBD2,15,TGCGGTGCTGTACTAGCGGGAGGGGCCAAAAACATTCAGTACTTC,CGAVLAGGAKNIQYF
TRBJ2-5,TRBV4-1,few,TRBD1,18,TGCGCCAGCAGCAACCGGGACAGGGGGCCAAGGGTCCAAGAGACCCAGTACTTC,CASSNRDRGPRVQETQYF
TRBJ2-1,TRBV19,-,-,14,TGTGCCAGTATGGCCCTGGGAGACTACAATGAGCAGTTCTTC,CASMALGDYNEQFF
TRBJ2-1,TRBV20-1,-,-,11,TGCAGTGCCGCACAGGGAAATGAGCAGTTCTTC,CSAAQGNEQFF
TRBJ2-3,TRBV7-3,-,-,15,TGTGCCAGCAGCCTCGGGCATGCCCTCACAGATACGCAGTATTTT,CASSLGHALTDTQYF
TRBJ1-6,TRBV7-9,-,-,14,TGTGCCAGCAGCCCAGACAGCTATAATTCACCCCTCCACTTT,CASSPDSYNSPLHF
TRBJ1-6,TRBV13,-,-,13,TGTGCCAGCAGCTTAAGTCTCTCTTCACCCCTCCACTTT,CASSLSLSSPLHF
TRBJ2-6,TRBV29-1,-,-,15,TGCAGCGTGCCGGCAGTCCGTTCTGGGGCCAACGCCCTGACTTTC,CSVPAVRSGANALTF
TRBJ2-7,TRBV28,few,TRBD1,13,TGTGCCAGCAGTGGGGGACAGGGCCACGAGCAGTACTTC,CASSGGQGHEQYF
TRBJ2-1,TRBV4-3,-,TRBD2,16,TGCGCCAGCAGCCGCGGACTAGCGGACTCCTACAATGAGCAGTTCTTC,CASSRGLADSYNEQFF
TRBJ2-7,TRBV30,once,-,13,TGTGCCTGGAGTCCCGGAGTCTCCTACGAGCAGTACTTC,CAWSPGVSYEQYF
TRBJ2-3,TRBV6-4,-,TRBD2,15,TGTGCCAGCAGTGTTCGAGCGGGAGTTACAGATACGCAGTATTTT,CASSVRAGVTDTQYF
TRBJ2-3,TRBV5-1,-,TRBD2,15,TGCGCCAGCAGCTTACTAGCGCCCAACGGAGATACGCAGTATTTT,CASSLLAPNGDTQYF
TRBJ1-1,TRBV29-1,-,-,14,TGCAGCCACTCCCAAGCCAAAATGAACACTGAAGCTTTCTTT,CSHSQAKMNTEAFF
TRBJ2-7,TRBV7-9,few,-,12,TGTGCCAGCAGCGCCTTCTTGGACGAGCAGTACTTC,CASSAFLDEQYF
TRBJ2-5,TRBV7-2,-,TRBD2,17,TGTGCCAGCAGCTCCCTAGCGGGAGGGGGAGGCCAAGAGGCCCAGTACTTC,CASSSLAGGGGQEAQYF
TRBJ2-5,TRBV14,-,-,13,TGTGCCAGCAGCCAAGACTCTCAAGAGACCCAGTACTTC,CASSQDSQETQYF
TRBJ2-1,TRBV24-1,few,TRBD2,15,TGTGCCACCAGTGATTCCCGGACTAGCGGTAATGAGCAGTTCTTC,CATSDSRTSGNEQFF
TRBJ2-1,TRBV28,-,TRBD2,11,TGCGGGACTAGAGATTACAATGAGCAGTTCTTC,CGTRDYNEQFF
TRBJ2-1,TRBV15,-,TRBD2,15,TGTGCCACCAGCAGCGGACTAGCGGGAGCCGATGAGCAGTTCTTC,CATSSGLAGADEQFF
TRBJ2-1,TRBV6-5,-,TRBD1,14,TGTGCCAGCACTCTTAGGGGGCTGGGGAATGAGCAGTTCTTC,CASTLRGLGNEQFF
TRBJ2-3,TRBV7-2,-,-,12,TGTGCCAGCAGCCCCTTTTTTGATACGCAGTATTTT,CASSPFFDTQYF
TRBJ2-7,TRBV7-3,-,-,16,TGTGCCAGCAGCTTAACGTCAGGACAGTCAACCTACGAGCAGTACTTC,CASSLTSGQSTYEQYF
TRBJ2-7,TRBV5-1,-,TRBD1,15,TGCGCCAGCCGGGACCTGAGACAGGGGACCTACGAGCAGTACTTC,CASRDLRQGTYEQYF
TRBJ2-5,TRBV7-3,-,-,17,TGTGCCAGCAGCGCCATCGGCAGGGCTTTCGGCCAAGAGACCCAGTACTTC,CASSAIGRAFGQETQYF
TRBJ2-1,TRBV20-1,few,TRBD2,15,TGCAGTGCTAGAGTGCGGACTAGCGGGAGAAGTGAGCAGTTCTTC,CSARVRTSGRSEQFF
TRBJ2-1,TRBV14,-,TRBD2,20,TGTGCCAGCAGCCAAGCTATTGGTGGCGGGAGGTTCTCCTCCTACAATGAGCAGTTCTTC,CASSQAIGGGRFSSYNEQFF
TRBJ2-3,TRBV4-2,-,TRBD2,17,TGTACCAGCAGCCAAGATGCCGGGAGGGCCGGTCGAGATACGCAGTATTTT,CTSSQDAGRAGRDTQYF
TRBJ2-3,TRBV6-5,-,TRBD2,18,TGTGCCAGCAGTTACGGCGCTAGCGGGAGGCCAGGGGGAGATACGCAGTATTTT,CASSYGASGRPGGDTQYF
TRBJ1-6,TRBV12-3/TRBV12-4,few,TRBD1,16,TGTGCCAGCAGTCCCCATCAGGGGGCGGTTGGTTCACCCCTCCACTTT,CASSPHQGAVGSPLHF
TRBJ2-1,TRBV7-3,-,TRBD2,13,TGTGCCAGCGGTAGCGGGAGCTACAATGAGCAGTTCTTC,CASGSGSYNEQFF
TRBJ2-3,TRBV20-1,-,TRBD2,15,TGCAGTGCTGAGGGACTAGCGGGAGTGGTAGATACGCAGTATTTT,CSAEGLAGVVDTQYF
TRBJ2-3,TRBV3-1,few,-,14,TGTGCCAGCAGCCAAGATCACGACACAGATACGCAGTATTTT,CASSQDHDTDTQYF
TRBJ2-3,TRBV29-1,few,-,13,TGCAGCGGAGGACCTGCGGGGGCGAGTACGCAGTATTTT,CSGGPAGASTQYF
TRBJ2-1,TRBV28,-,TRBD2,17,TGTGCCAGCAGTTTTGCTAGCGGGATCCCCTCCTACAATGAGCAGTTCTTC,CASSFASGIPSYNEQFF
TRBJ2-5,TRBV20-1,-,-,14,TGCAGTGCTAGAGATCGTGTAGACCCCGGGACCCAGTACTTC,CSARDRVDPGTQYF